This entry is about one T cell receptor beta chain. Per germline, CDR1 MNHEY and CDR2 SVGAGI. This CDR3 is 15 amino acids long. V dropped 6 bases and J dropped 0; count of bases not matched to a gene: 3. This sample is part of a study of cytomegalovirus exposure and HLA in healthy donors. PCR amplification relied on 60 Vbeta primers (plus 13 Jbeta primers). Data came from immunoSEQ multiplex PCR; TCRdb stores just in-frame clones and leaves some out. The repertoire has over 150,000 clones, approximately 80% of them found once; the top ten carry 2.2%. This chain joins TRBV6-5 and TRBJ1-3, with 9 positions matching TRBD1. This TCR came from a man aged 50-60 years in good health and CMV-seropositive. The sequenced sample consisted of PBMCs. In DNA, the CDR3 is TGTGCCAGCAGAAGGGACAGGGTCTCTGGAAACACCATATATTTT. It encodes CASRRDRVSGNTIYF.